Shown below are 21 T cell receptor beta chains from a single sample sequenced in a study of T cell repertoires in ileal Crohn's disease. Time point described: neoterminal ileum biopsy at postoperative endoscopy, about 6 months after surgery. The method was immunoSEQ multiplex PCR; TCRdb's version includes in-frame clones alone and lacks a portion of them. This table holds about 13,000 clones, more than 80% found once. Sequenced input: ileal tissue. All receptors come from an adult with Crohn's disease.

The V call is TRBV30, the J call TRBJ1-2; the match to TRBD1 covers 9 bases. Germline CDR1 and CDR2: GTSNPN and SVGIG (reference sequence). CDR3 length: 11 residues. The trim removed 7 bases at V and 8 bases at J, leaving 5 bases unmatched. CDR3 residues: CAYTGGQGYTF. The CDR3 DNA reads TGTGCCTACACAGGGGGCCAAGGCTACACCTTC. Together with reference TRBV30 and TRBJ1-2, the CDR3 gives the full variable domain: SQTIHQWPATLVQPVGSPLSLECTVEGTSNPNLYWYRQAAGRGLQLLFYSVGIGQISSEVPQNLSASRPQDRQFILSSKKLLLSDSGFYLCAYTGGQGYTFGSGTRLTVV.

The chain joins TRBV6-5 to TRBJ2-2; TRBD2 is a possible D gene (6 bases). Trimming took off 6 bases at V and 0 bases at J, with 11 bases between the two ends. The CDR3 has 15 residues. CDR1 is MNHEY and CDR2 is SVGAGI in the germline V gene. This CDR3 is CASRSGAANTGELFF. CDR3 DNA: TGTGCCAGCAGATCGGGAGCTGCGAACACCGGGGAGCTGTTTTTT.

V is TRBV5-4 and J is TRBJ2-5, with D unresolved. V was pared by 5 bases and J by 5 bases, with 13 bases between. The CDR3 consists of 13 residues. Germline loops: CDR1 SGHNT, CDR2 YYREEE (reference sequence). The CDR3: CASRNRSMETQYF. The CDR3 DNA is TGTGCCAGCAGGAACCGAAGCATGGAGACCCAGTACTTC. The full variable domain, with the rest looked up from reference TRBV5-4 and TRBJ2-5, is ETGVTQSPTHLIKTRGQQVTLRCSSQSGHNTVSWYQQALGQGPQFIFQYYREEENGRGNFPPRFSGLQFPNYSSELNVNALELDDSALYLCASRNRSMETQYFGPGTRLLVL.

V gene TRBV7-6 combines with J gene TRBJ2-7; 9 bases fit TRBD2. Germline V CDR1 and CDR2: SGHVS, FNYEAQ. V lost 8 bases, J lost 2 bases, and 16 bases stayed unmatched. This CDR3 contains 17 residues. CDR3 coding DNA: TGTGCCAGCGTACCGGGACTAGCAGGGAGGGGCGCCTACGAGCAGTACTTC. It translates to CASVPGLAGRGAYEQYF. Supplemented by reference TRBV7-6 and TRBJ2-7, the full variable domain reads GAGVSQSPRYKVTKRGQDVALRCDPISGHVSLYWYRQALGQGPEFLTYFNYEAQQDKSGLPNDRFSAERPEGSISTLTIQRTEQRDSAMYRCASVPGLAGRGAYEQYFGPGTRLTVT.

The DNA for the CDR3 is TGTGCCTGGAGTAAACAGGGCGGGCTGGCAGATACGCAGTATTTT. This translates into CAWSKQGGLADTQYF. The chain couples TRBV30 to TRBJ2-3; the D gene is possibly TRBD1 (6 bases). Germline loops: CDR1 GTSNPN, CDR2 SVGIG (reference sequence). V was shortened by 2 bases and J by 4 bases, with 16 bases between the two germline ends. CDR3 length equals 15 residues.

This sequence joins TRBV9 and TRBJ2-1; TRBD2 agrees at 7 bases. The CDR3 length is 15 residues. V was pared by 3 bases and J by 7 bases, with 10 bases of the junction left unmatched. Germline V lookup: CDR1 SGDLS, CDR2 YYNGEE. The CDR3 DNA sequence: TGTGCCAGCAGCGCCACGTTTGGGGGGGGGAATGAGCAGTTCTTC. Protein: CASSATFGGGNEQFF. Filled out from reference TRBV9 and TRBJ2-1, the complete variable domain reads DSGVTQTPKHLITATGQRVTLRCSPRSGDLSVYWYQQSLDQGLQFLIQYYNGEERAKGNILERFSAQQFPDLHSELNLSSLELGDSALYFCASSATFGGGNEQFFGPGTRLTVL.

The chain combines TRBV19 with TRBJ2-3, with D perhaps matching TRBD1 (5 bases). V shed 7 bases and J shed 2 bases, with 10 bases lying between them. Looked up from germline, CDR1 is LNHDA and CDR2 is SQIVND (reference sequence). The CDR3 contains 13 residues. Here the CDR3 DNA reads TGTGCCAGTACCGCAGGGCACACAGATACGCAGTATTTT. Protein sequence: CASTAGHTDTQYF.

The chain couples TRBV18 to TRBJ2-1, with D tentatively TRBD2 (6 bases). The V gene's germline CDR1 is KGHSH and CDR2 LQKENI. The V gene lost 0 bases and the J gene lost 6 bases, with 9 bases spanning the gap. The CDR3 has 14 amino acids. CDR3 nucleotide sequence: TGTGCCAGCTCACCACCGGCGGGGATCAATGAGCAGTTCTTC. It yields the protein CASSPPAGINEQFF.

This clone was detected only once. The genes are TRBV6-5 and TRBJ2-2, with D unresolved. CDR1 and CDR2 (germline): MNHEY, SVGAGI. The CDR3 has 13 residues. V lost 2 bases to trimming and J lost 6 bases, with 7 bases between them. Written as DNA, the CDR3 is TGTGCCAGCAGTTACAGCGTCCCCGGGGAGCTGTTTTTT. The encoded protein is CASSYSVPGELFF.

CDR3 protein: CASSPPTGWTEAFF. CDR3 bases: TGTGCCAGCAGCCCCCCCACAGGGTGGACTGAAGCTTTCTTT. The gene calls are TRBV28 and TRBJ1-1; D is possibly TRBD1 (6 bases). The V gene lost 6 bases and the J gene lost 5 bases, with 16 bases spanning the gap. The CDR3 covers 14 residues. Per germline, CDR1 MDHEN and CDR2 SYDVKM.

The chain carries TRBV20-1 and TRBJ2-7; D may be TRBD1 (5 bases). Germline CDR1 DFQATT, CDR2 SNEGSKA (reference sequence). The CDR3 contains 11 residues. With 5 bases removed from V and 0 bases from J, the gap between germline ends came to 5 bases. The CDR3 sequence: CSAGASYEQYF. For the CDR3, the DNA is TGCAGTGCTGGGGCCTCCTACGAGCAGTACTTC.

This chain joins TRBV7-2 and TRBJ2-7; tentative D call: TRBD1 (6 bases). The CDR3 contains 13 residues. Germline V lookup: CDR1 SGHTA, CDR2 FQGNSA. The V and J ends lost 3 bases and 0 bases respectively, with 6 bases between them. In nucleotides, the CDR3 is TGTGCCAGCAGCTTGGACAGCTCCTACGAGCAGTACTTC. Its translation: CASSLDSSYEQYF.

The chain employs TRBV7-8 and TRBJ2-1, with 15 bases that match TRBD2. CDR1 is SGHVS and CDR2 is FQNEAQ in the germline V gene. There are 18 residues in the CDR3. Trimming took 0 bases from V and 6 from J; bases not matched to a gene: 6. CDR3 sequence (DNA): TGTGCCAGCAGCTTAGCGGGTGGGACTAGCGGGGGGTTCAATGAGCAGTTCTTC. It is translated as CASSLAGGTSGGFNEQFF. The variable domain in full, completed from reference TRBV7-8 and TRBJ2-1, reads GAGVSQSPRYKVAKRGQDVALRCDPISGHVSLFWYQQALGQGPEFLTYFQNEAQLDKSGLPSDRFFAERPEGSVSTLKIQRTQQEDSAVYLCASSLAGGTSGGFNEQFFGPGTRLTVL.

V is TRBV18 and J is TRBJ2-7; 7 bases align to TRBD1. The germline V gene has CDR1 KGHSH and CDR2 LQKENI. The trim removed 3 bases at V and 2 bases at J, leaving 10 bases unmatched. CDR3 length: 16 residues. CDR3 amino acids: CASSPSLQGLPYEQYF. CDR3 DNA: TGTGCCAGCTCACCCTCCCTACAGGGGCTGCCCTACGAGCAGTACTTC.

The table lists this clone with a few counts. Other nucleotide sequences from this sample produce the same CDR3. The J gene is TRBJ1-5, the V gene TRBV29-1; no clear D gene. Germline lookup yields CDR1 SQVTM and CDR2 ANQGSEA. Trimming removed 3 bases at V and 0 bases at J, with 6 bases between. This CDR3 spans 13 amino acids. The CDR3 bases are TGCAGCGTTGAGACTGATAGCAATCAGCCCCAGCATTTT. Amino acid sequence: CSVETDSNQPQHF.

Here the CDR3 reads CSVRPGGYEQYF. The DNA of the CDR3 is TGCAGCGTGAGGCCAGGGGGGTACGAGCAGTACTTC. The chain has TRBV29-1 and TRBJ2-7; a weak D match, TRBD1 (7 bases). Germline lookup yields CDR1 SQVTM and CDR2 ANQGSEA. Trimming took off 6 bases at V and 4 bases at J, with 13 bases between the two ends. The CDR3 runs to 12 residues.

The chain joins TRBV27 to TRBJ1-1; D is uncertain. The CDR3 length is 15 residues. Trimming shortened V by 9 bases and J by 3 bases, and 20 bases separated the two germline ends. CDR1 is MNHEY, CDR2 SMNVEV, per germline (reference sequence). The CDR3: CARVPVIMRDTEAFF. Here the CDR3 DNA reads TGTGCCAGGGTCCCGGTAATAATGAGGGACACTGAAGCTTTCTTT.

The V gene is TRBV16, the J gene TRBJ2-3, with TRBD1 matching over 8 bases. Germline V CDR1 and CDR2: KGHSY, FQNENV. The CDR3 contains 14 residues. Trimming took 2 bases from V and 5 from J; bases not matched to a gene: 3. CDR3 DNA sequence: TGTGCCAGCAGCCAACAGGGGGCGGGAGATACGCAGTATTTT. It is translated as CASSQQGAGDTQYF.

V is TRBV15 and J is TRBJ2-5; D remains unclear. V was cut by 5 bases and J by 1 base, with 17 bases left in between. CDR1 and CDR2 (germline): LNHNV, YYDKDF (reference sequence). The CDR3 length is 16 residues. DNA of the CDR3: TGTGCCACCAGCGGGCGCCGAGTCGAATCCCAAGAGACCCAGTACTTC. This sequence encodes CATSGRRVESQETQYF.

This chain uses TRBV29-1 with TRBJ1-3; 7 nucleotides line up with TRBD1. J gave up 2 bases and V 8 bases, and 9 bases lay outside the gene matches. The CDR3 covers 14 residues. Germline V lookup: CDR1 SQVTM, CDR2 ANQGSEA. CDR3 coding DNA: TGCAGCACCCAACGAGACAGGGCTGGAAACACCATATATTTT. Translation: CSTQRDRAGNTIYF.

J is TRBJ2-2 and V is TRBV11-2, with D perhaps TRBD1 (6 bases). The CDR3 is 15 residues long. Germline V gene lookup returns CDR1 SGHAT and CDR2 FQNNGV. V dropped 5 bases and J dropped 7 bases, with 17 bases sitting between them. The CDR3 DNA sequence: TGTGCCAGCAGCCCTCGACAGGATCGGATCGGGGAGCTGTTTTTT. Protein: CASSPRQDRIGELFF.